This TCR beta chain derives from a study of cytomegalovirus exposure and HLA in healthy donors (dated by TCRdb to the late 2010s). As for the study more broadly: According to an earlier analysis of 450 to 650 of the donors, 150 million to 200 million T cells yielded 100 million or so unique TCR beta sequences and 276 Gb of sequence data. About 300 gigabases of sequencing data and approximately 80 million unique TCR sequences were included in an early release covering about 700 HLA-typed donors. The aim of the study was to test whether cataloging public T cell receptors could identify signatures of past pathogen exposure. Typing coverage differed by locus: A, B, C, DRB1 and DQB1 were typed in roughly 620-640 donors, DQA1 in around 500, DPA1 in approximately 600, and DPB1 in roughly 470. The genetic ancestry cluster associated with self-reported Caucasian donors included over 80% of the approximately 400 genotyped donors. Among about 370 genotyped donors of the cohort, an average of about 220,000 unique TCR beta nucleotide sequences was sequenced per donor, of which 15% to 20% were non-productive. In a later genetic analysis, genome-wide SNP genotypes for about three fifths of the 666 donors were used, and that subset was treated as a discovery cohort. All discovery cohort repertoires had been generated using a single sequencing platform. Donor age, sex, ethnicity and CMV serostatus were compiled together with the repertoire data. A later analysis re-analyzed previously published TCR beta repertoires from 660 or so donors and added high-resolution HLA genotyping to study TCR occurrence patterns. The study combined high-throughput TCR immunosequencing, statistical association of individual TCRs with disease status, and machine learning to predict cytomegalovirus infection status. The study used immunosequencing to profile the T cell repertoires of some 600 subjects and linked those repertoires to cytomegalovirus serostatus. To decide whether each TCR beta V gene segment behaved as functional or pseudogenic, an earlier analysis of approximately 600 of the donors relied on high-throughput TCR beta sequencing. HLA typing covered class I and class II loci at four-digit resolution. Because of strong linkage in the cohort, four or five DR-DQ haplotypes were treated as single units for association and clustering. In the later analysis, no new phenotypic data were used to find candidate immune exposures; instead, reliance was placed on TCR beta sequences and their occurrence across donors. Besides the first cohort of 666 subjects, a separate validation cohort made up of over 95 different subjects was used.

As to this clone: Its antigen is still unknown. There are no base qualities to consult, and no much larger clone falls within one base.

Library preparation was by the immunoSEQ multiplex PCR assay. For the multiplex PCR, a mixture combining 60 forward primers for TCR Vbeta segments and 13 reverse primers for TCR Jbeta segments was used. A multiplex PCR assay on genomic DNA amplified the CDR3 region of rearranged TCR beta genes. The Illumina HiSeq System was used to sequence the amplified TCR beta libraries as 87-base-pair reads. The source study handled its data this way. A later analysis tallied 75 million to 95 million unique TCR beta chains across the 700 or so repertoires, and around 10 million of those chains were shared by two or more donors. Raw reads were error-corrected and collapsed into unique sequences with a nearest-neighbor algorithm that merged closely related sequences to remove PCR and sequencing errors. CDR3 sequences were aligned to IMGT reference sequences to assign V, D and J gene segments. For a sequence to be retained, a match of at least six nucleotides was required to both a V gene segment and a J gene segment. Rearrangements were classified as productive when the CDR3 lacked stop codons and remained in frame with V and J, and all other rearrangements were classified as non-productive. Following IMGT convention, CDR3 was defined as the stretch from the second conserved V-encoded cysteine to the conserved J-encoded phenylalanine. Sequences without an unambiguous match to a single V gene segment were excluded from the earlier analysis of almost 600 of the donors. An earlier analysis of 587 of the donors classified V segments as functional when productive rearrangements were above 56.7% and as segregating when the standard deviation between donors was above 5%. A statistical classification framework was built to diagnose cytomegalovirus status from the catalog of TCR beta chain sequences. V and J gene assignment, in a later analysis, came from comparing TCR nucleotide sequences with IMGT/GENE-DB human TR gene sequences. A later analysis assigned CDR3 sequences and most-parsimonious VDJ recombination scenarios with the TCRdist pipeline. In a later analysis, each TCR beta chain was defined by its CDR3 amino acid sequence together with its V-gene family, and reads without a unique V-gene family were excluded. In a later analysis, 500 to 650 highly shared, low-generation-probability nucleotide sequences were removed to address suspected cross-contamination and a sequencing artifact. For each public chain, a later analysis derived a clonal expansion index from normalized ranks of inferred template counts within each repertoire. In a later analysis, generation probabilities were computed with a VDJ recombination model fitted to out-of-frame rearrangements, and the resulting probabilities were checked against IGoR. A later analysis scored TCR-TCR, TCR-HLA and TCR-CMV co-occurrence with hypergeometric tests, applying a repertoire-size bias correction to TCR pairs. False discovery rates were estimated in a later analysis by permuting HLA or CMV assignments 20 times. In a later analysis, co-occurring TCRs were grouped with DBSCAN, and TCRdist sequence similarity was added when clustering was performed within HLA-allele-positive subsets. Co-occurrence clustering excluded repertoires with fewer than 30,000 or more than 120,000 public chains, plus five with anomalous nucleotide sharing. TCRdb took over this immuneACCESS table, retaining in-frame rearrangements with V and J assigned. Such tables are incomplete; in checked studies, under half of the missing clones stem from an unresolved V gene, and the remainder is unexplained. The DNA was the basis for D and trimming; V, J and clone size are from that table. Counted in this sample were 130,000 or so clones; approximately 75% of them appeared once. The top ten constitute 1.1% of the sample.

CDR1 and CDR2 are read off the germline V gene as MRHNA and SNTAGT. From cysteine to phenylalanine, the CDR3 is 16 amino acids long. Just CDR3 DNA is preserved here, 48 bases in frame from base 1. V ends up 0 bases short and J 7 bases short, with an unmatched junction base count of 6. Paper-wide results and their limitations: According to the authors, the approach could potentially be generalized to other disease states and immunological phenotypes. At a false discovery rate of 0.05, a later analysis linked about 17,000 TCR beta sequences to specific HLA alleles. HLA typing was unavailable for some donors at each locus, so association tests used only the typed subset. When HLA alleles, especially DR and DQ, strongly co-occurred, attributing TCR associations to individual alleles was difficult. The sequencing pipeline was judged likely to have produced a cluster of highly shared sequence variants as a technical artifact. CMV serostatus was the only immune exposure information available for the cohort. In a later genetic analysis, fewer N-insertions in productive TCRs were reported among donors in an Asian-associated ancestry cluster than the roughly 700-donor mean. Correlated functional status among segregating V segments might be attributable to linkage disequilibrium, but an unknown experimental factor could not be ruled out. In a later analysis, most CMV-associated TCR beta chains were found to appear HLA-restricted, with HLA associations seemingly driven largely by CMV exposure. Cytomegalovirus status was reported to be diagnosed by the classifier with high specificity and sensitivity in both the original and validation cohorts. A further reported finding was that TCR beta sequences accurately predicted the HLA-A and HLA-B alleles for most subjects in the first cohort. According to a later analysis, parvovirus B19, influenza, CMV and Epstein-Barr virus appeared linked to several top co-occurrence clusters. In a later genetic analysis, a missense DCLRE1C variant was associated with V-gene and J-gene trimming of TCR beta chains, and the association was replicated in an independent cohort. Because the 87-base-pair reads could not distinguish some IMGT-functional V segments, including TRBV6-2 and TRBV6-3, those segments were excluded. Most TCR sequences were seen in very few donors, while some public TCRs were found in many individuals. Because counts were too low, seventeen rarely observed V segments, including chromosome 9 orphons, were excluded from the earlier analysis of 500 to 700 of the donors. Only TCR beta chains were sequenced in this cohort, and the absence of alpha or paired-chain data limited detectable features. An earlier analysis of some 590 of the donors showed that most TCR beta V segments appeared in productive rearrangements either about 87% or about 30% of the time, which broadly matched IMGT annotations. A later analysis found that TCR association rates varied across HLA loci, with DRB1 alleles showing the most associated TCRs and HLA-C alleles the fewest. Compared with equally common non-associated chains, HLA-associated TCR beta chains in a later analysis were more clonally expanded and had lower generation probabilities. The presence/absence analyses assumed that sequencing depth was roughly uniform across donors, and that assumption may not be true. Three of the identified cytomegalovirus-associated TCR beta chains were confirmed in vitro to be specific for cytomegalovirus antigens. The study listed over 150 TCR beta chains as associated with cytomegalovirus.

The cohort was made up of 666 healthy bone marrow donors. All cohort members were sampled while nominally healthy, although unrecorded immune exposures were likely present. The donor tested CMV seronegative and was one of the 352 seronegative cohort members. Every donor gave a peripheral blood sample, and the peripheral blood mononuclear cells from that sample were used for TCR beta sequencing. The Qiagen DNeasy Blood Extraction Kit was used to extract genomic DNA from the blood cell samples. This clonotype was sampled from a male donor in good health and CMV-seronegative. What was sequenced was PBMCs. The chain was built from TRBV6-4 and TRBJ2-1; TRBD2 agrees with 10 junctional bases. The nucleotide sequence is TGTGCCAGCAGTGACTCGGTAGCGGGGGGCTCGAATGAGCAGTTCTTC. Its protein reads: CASSDSVAGGSNEQFF.